Each of the 8 T cell receptor beta chains below was sequenced from the same sample in a study of blood T cell repertoires in COVID-19. Data came from immunoSEQ multiplex PCR; TCRdb stores just in-frame clones and leaves some out. The sample consists of some 430,000 clones, roughly 91% of them appearing once. Sequenced sample: PBMCs or T cells enriched from blood (not recorded which). Source of these receptors: a man between 18 and 29 years old who had recovered from COVID-19.

This chain joins TRBV5-5 and TRBJ1-6; no reliable D call. Trimming cost V 1 base and J 0 bases, with 8 bases left between them. The CDR3 spans 16 residues. CDR1 SGHKS and CDR2 YYEKEE come from the germline V gene (reference sequence). The CDR3 is CASSLLLSSYNSPLHF. The DNA of the CDR3 is TGTGCCAGCAGCTTGCTCTTGAGCTCCTATAATTCACCCCTCCACTTT. Filled out from reference TRBV5-5 and TRBJ1-6, the complete variable domain reads DAGVTQSPTHLIKTRGQQVTLRCSPISGHKSVSWYQQVLGQGPQFIFQYYEKEERGRGNFPDRFSARQFPNYSSELNVNALLLGDSALYLCASSLLLSSYNSPLHFGNGTRLTVT.

The V call is TRBV11-2, the J call TRBJ1-1, with D possibly matching TRBD1 (5 bases). CDR1 is SGHAT and CDR2 is FQNNGV in the germline V gene. The CDR3 totals 14 residues. Trimming took 4 bases from V and 4 from J, leaving 13 bases between them. The CDR3 is CASSSSDSRTEAFF. The CDR3 DNA reads as TGTGCCAGCAGCTCATCAGACAGTCGCACTGAAGCTTTCTTT.

V and J are TRBV5-1 and TRBJ2-3; 7 bases agree with TRBD2. The junction had 9 bases not matched to a gene; V was cut back by 4 bases and J by 1 base. The CDR3 is 16 amino acids. Germline V gene sequence: CDR1 SGHRS, CDR2 YFSETQ. This CDR3 reads CASSLGVAGGTDTQYF. CDR3 sequence (DNA): TGCGCCAGCAGCCTTGGGGTGGCGGGGGGCACAGATACGCAGTATTTT.

The chain uses TRBV4-1 and TRBJ1-6; 7 positions agree with TRBD1. Germline V lookup: CDR1 MGHRA, CDR2 YSYEKL. The trim removed 4 bases at V and 11 bases at J, leaving 11 bases unmatched. This CDR3 region has 15 residues. CDR3 protein: CASSLGTVLYTPLHF. CDR3 in DNA: TGCGCCAGCAGCCTCGGGACAGTTCTTTATACACCCCTCCACTTT.

The chain is built from TRBV2 and TRBJ1-1, with D perhaps matching TRBD1 (5 bases). The CDR3 runs 14 residues. Trimming pared 0 bases from V and 5 bases from J, leaving 10 bases between. Germline-derived CDR1 and CDR2 are SNHLY and FYNNEI. Written as DNA, the CDR3 is TGTGCCAGCAGTGAAGCGCGGAGGGGAACTGAAGCTTTCTTT. It encodes CASSEARRGTEAFF.

This rearrangement joins TRBV14 to TRBJ1-2, with TRBD1 as a possible D gene (5 bases). Germline CDR1 and CDR2: SGHDN and FVKESK. The CDR3 is 15 residues long. The V end was cut by 3 bases, the J end by 5 bases, with 16 bases between. CDR3 sequence: CASSQMGGDGYGYTF. The CDR3 DNA follows: TGTGCCAGCAGCCAGATGGGGGGGGACGGTTATGGCTACACCTTC.

The chain employs TRBV19 and TRBJ2-1, with 7 bases aligning to TRBD1. Germline CDR1 and CDR2: LNHDA and SQIVND (reference sequence). After removal of 3 bases from V and 2 bases from J, the junction contained 7 bases not matched to a gene. This CDR3 spans 16 amino acids. The CDR3, as DNA: TGTGCCAGTAGTATCTCGCAGGGGGTTGCCTACAATGAGCAGTTCTTC. Protein sequence: CASSISQGVAYNEQFF.

The rearrangement joins TRBV27 to TRBJ2-2; D is perhaps TRBD1 (6 bases). This CDR3 has 17 residues. Germline CDR1 is MNHEY and CDR2 is SMNVEV (reference sequence). Trimming stripped 5 bases from V and 0 bases from J, with 16 bases between. CDR3 nucleotides: TGTGCCAGCAGTCCAACCCCGGGACACCCGAACACCGGGGAGCTGTTTTTT. This translates into CASSPTPGHPNTGELFF.